The sample holds many counts of the clone carrying this T cell receptor (beta chain). Its target is not known. These data are taken from a study of T-cell memory formation after mild COVID-19. J gave up 5 bases and V 3 bases, and 5 bases lay outside the gene matches. The germline V gene encodes CDR1 SGDLS and CDR2 YYNGEE. The length of the CDR3 is 16 residues. One entry per CDR3 protein results from TCRdb running MiXCR on the 5' RACE reads. The sample has 140,000 or so distinct CDR3 sequences; about 5.7% are singletons. General study results and limits: CD4/CD8 balance held among clones contracting day 15 to 85, and later expanders leaned CD4+.

This sequence joins TRBV9 and TRBJ2-1; 13 bases match TRBD2. Sequenced sample: PBMCs or a T cell subset sorted from them (not recorded which). This receptor was obtained from an adult woman who had mild COVID-19 (a few samples of this study predate the infection). Cell type and time point are not known. The CDR3 here is CASSARLAGGNNEQFF. The CDR3, as DNA: TGTGCCAGCAGCGCTAGACTAGCGGGGGGAAACAATGAGCAGTTCTTC.